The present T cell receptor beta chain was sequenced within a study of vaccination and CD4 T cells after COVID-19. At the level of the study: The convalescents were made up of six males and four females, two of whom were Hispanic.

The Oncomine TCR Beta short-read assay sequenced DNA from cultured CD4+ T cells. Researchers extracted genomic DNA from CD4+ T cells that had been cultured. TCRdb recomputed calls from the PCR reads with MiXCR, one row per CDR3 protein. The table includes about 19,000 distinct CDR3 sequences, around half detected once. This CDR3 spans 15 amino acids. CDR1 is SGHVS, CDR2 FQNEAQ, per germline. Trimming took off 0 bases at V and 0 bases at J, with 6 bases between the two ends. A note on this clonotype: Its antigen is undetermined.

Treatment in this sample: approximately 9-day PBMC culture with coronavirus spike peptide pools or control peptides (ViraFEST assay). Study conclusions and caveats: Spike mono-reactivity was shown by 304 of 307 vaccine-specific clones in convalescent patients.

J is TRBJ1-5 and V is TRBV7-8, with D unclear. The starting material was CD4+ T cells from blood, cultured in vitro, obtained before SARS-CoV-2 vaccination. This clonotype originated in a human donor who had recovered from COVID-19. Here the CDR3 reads CASSLARVSNQPQHF. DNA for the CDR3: TGTGCCAGCAGCTTAGCGAGGGTTAGCAATCAGCCCCAGCATTTT.